Below, 14 T cell receptor beta chains from the same sample are listed, as sequenced in a study of T cells in Graves' hyperthyroidism and ophthalmopathy. RNA transcripts gave rise to amplified TCR beta CDR3 regions. Carried out on the TCR CDR3, a first-round RT-PCR used the HTBI primer set. Each CDR3 protein is one row after TCRdb ran MiXCR on the multiplex PCR reads. The sample lists 640,000 or so distinct CDR3 sequences; about 15% were seen once. The sequenced sample consisted of blood. Receptors originate from a woman between 35 and 50 years old with Graves' ophthalmopathy.

In its sample, this clonotype was seen a few times. The genes are TRBV25-1 and TRBJ1-2, with D hard to call. Germline V gene lookup returns CDR1 MGHDK and CDR2 SYGVNS. CDR3 length: 12 amino acids. V lost 4 bases, J lost 5 bases, and 8 bases lay in between. The CDR3 protein is CASSASIYGYTF. The CDR3 DNA follows: TGTGCCAGCAGTGCCAGTATATATGGCTACACCTTC.

This clonotype was observed at least ten times. The DNA for the CDR3 is TGCAGTGCTGGGCATTCCGGGACAGATACCGGGGAGCTGTTTTTT. Amino acids: CSAGHSGTDTGELFF. The rearrangement links TRBV20-1 to TRBJ2-2, with 7 nucleotides matching TRBD1. The trim removed 5 bases at V and 5 bases at J, leaving 11 bases unmatched. This CDR3 is 15 amino acids long. Germline V gene sequence: CDR1 DFQATT, CDR2 SNEGSKA (reference sequence).

This clonotype was counted ten times or more. The rearrangement links TRBV5-1 to TRBJ1-1, with D perhaps matching TRBD1 (5 bases). The V gene's germline CDR1 is SGHRS and CDR2 YFSETQ. The V end was cut by 3 bases, the J end by 4 bases, with 10 bases between. The CDR3 runs to 13 residues. DNA for the CDR3: TGCGCCAGCAGCTGGACCCAGGGCACTGAAGCTTTCTTT. Translation gives CASSWTQGTEAFF.

This clonotype was recorded at least ten times. This rearrangement joins TRBV11-2 to TRBJ1-2, with no clear D. The CDR3 covers 14 residues. CDR1 is SGHAT and CDR2 is FQNNGV in the germline V gene. Trimming stripped 0 bases from V and 4 bases from J, with 9 bases between. The CDR3 here is CASSLDIISYGYTF. The CDR3 DNA reads TGTGCCAGCAGCTTAGATATCATCTCCTATGGCTACACCTTC.

At least ten counts were recorded for this clonotype. The chain employs TRBV6-1 and TRBJ1-5; D not certain. V shed 0 bases and J shed 5 bases, with 5 bases lying between them. CDR3 length: 13 amino acids. Germline lookup yields CDR1 MNHNS and CDR2 SASEGT. The CDR3 region has the DNA TGTGCCAGCAGTGAAGCCCTAGATCAGCCCCAGCATTTT. It codes for CASSEALDQPQHF.

This clonotype was seen a few times. The chain combines TRBV28 with TRBJ2-5; a possible D gene is TRBD2 (6 bases). CDR3 length: 13 amino acids. V shed 11 bases and J shed 2 bases, with 15 bases lying between them. Germline CDR1 reads MDHEN; CDR2 reads SYDVKM. CDR3 region: CASLSSVQETQYF. In DNA, the CDR3 is TGTGCCTCCCTGTCTAGCGTACAAGAGACCCAGTACTTC.

The chain employs TRBV20-1 and TRBJ2-2, with D perhaps TRBD1 (6 bases). Trimming removed 5 bases at V and 3 bases at J, with 13 bases between. Germline V lookup: CDR1 DFQATT, CDR2 SNEGSKA (reference sequence). The CDR3 contains 14 residues. In DNA form, the CDR3 reads TGCAGTGCTGGGCAGGGGCCCCACACCGGGGAGCTGTTTTTT. This encodes CSAGQGPHTGELFF.

This clonotype came up a few times. This chain uses TRBV10-3 with TRBJ1-2; 8 nucleotides match TRBD1. The CDR3 extends over 14 amino acids. In germline, CDR1 is ENHRY, CDR2 SYGVKD. J was trimmed by 0 bases and V by 5 bases; bases with no gene match: 2. The CDR3 is CAISTGQANYGYTF. The CDR3 bases are TGTGCCATCAGTACGGGACAGGCTAACTATGGCTACACCTTC.

V usage is TRBV24-1 and J usage is TRBJ2-7, with D uncertain. This CDR3 region has 14 residues. V was clipped by 0 bases and J by 5 bases, with 10 bases between them. The germline V gene encodes CDR1 KGHDR and CDR2 SFDVKD. As DNA, the CDR3 is TGTGCCACCAGTGATTTGGGATCGAAAAACGAGCAGTACTTC. Protein product: CATSDLGSKNEQYF.

The gene calls are TRBV6-1 and TRBJ2-7; 16 nucleotides match TRBD2. CDR1 is MNHNS, CDR2 SASEGT, per germline. The CDR3 length is 16 residues. Unmatched junction bases numbered 7, after V lost 5 bases and J lost 6 bases. CDR3 sequence: CASSLGTSGRAVEQYF. As DNA, the CDR3 is TGTGCCAGCAGTCTTGGGACTAGCGGGAGGGCCGTCGAGCAGTACTTC.

This clonotype was detected ten times or more. The chain employs TRBV7-9 and TRBJ2-5, with 11 bases fitting TRBD2. Germline CDR1 and CDR2: SEHNR and FQNEAQ (reference sequence). The V and J ends lost 3 bases and 3 bases, in that order; junction bases with no gene match: 3. The CDR3 runs to 15 residues. CDR3 sequence reads: CASSFSGLAEETQYF. The CDR3 nucleotides read TGTGCCAGCAGCTTTTCGGGACTAGCGGAAGAGACCCAGTACTTC.

This sequence joins TRBV28 and TRBJ1-1; no clear D gene. This CDR3 region has 15 residues. Trimming removed 3 bases from V and 4 bases from J, with 15 bases in between. Germline CDR1 is MDHEN and CDR2 is SYDVKM. The CDR3 nucleotides are TGTGCCAGCAGTTTTGCCGGGCAGCGAGGCACTGAAGCTTTCTTT. Translated: CASSFAGQRGTEAFF.

CDR3: CASSVQQGRTGELFF. The CDR3 DNA reads TGCGCCAGCAGTGTGCAACAGGGGAGGACCGGGGAGCTGTTTTTT. The rearrangement joins TRBV10-2 to TRBJ2-2, with D perhaps TRBD1 (7 bases). The CDR3 sequence is 15 residues long. Trimming stripped 4 bases from V and 5 bases from J, with 14 bases between. Germline loops: CDR1 WSHSY, CDR2 SAAADI.

This clonotype was picked up a small number of times. The rearrangement uses TRBV4-2 and TRBJ2-7; 7 positions agree with TRBD1. CDR3 length equals 16 residues. V lost 0 bases to trimming and J lost 4 bases; unmatched junction nucleotides: 9. Germline lookup yields CDR1 LGHNA and CDR2 YNFKEQ. The CDR3 DNA reads as TGTGCCAGCAGCCAAGAAACCGGGACAGAGGGTTACGAGCAGTACTTC. This encodes CASSQETGTEGYEQYF.